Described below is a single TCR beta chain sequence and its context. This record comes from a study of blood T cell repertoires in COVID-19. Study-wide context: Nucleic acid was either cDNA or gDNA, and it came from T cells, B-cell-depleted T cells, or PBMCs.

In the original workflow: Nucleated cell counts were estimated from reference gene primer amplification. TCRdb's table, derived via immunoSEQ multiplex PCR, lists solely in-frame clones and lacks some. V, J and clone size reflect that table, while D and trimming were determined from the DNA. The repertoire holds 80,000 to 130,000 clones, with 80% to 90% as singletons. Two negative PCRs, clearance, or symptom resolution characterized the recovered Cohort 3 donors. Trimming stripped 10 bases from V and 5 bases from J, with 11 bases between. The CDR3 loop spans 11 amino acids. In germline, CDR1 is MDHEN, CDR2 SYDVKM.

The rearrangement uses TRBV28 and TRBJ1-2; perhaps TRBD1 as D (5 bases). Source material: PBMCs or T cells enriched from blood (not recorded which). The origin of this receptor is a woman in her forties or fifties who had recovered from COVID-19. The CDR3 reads CAIQGRYGYTF. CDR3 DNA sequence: TGTGCCATCCAGGGAAGGTATGGCTACACCTTC.